Following are 14 T cell receptor beta chains from one sample sequenced in a study of T cell clones after liver transplantation. TCRdb's copy holds only in-frame clones and misses some; the assay was immunoSEQ multiplex PCR. Altogether 68,000 or so clones are present, under 90% being singletons, with the ten largest covering over 0.45%. This specimen consisted of CD4+ T cells from blood, obtained before liver transplant. Every receptor here comes from a human donor who received a liver transplant.

V is TRBV4-3 and J is TRBJ2-3, with TRBD2 matching 7 bases. V was pared by 0 bases and J by 1 base, with 7 bases of the junction left unmatched. The CDR3 runs 17 residues. CDR1 is LGHNA and CDR2 is YSLEER in the germline V gene. CDR3 residues: CASSQETSGIRTDTQYF. The CDR3 DNA follows: TGCGCCAGCAGCCAAGAAACCAGCGGGATACGCACAGATACGCAGTATTTT.

This clone was seen just once. CDR3 in DNA: TGTGCCAGCTCTCCCCGAGAGGGAATGAACACTGAAGCTTTCTTT. It translates to CASSPREGMNTEAFF. The V call is TRBV18, the J call TRBJ1-1; D is unresolved. The CDR3 has 15 residues. In germline, CDR1 is KGHSH, CDR2 LQKENI. The germline V and J ends were trimmed by 6 bases and 0 bases, with 14 bases remaining between them.

The V and J genes are TRBV4-1 and TRBJ1-1; 9 nucleotides line up with TRBD1. The ends lost 2 bases at V and 1 base at J; junction bases unmatched: 11. Germline loops: CDR1 MGHRA, CDR2 YSYEKL. The CDR3 is made up of 18 amino acids. CDR3 in DNA: TGCGCCAGCAGCCAACCAAGTGGAAAGGACAGGGGGAACACTGAAGCTTTCTTT. Translating gives CASSQPSGKDRGNTEAFF.

V is TRBV19 and J is TRBJ2-2; the D gene is possibly TRBD1 (6 bases). Deletions cut 6 bases from V and 5 bases from J, with 22 bases between. The CDR3 covers 17 residues. Germline V lookup: CDR1 LNHDA, CDR2 SQIVND (reference sequence). This CDR3 reads CASSRPRQVVSTGELFF. The CDR3 nucleotides read TGTGCCAGTAGCCGACCGAGACAGGTTGTCTCGACCGGGGAGCTGTTTTTT.

The CDR3 here is CASSFGSGRDEQFF. In DNA, the CDR3 is TGTGCCAGCAGTTTCGGCAGCGGGAGGGATGAGCAGTTCTTC. The chain is built from TRBV28 and TRBJ2-1; 10 nucleotides match TRBD2. The CDR3 has 14 residues. CDR1 MDHEN and CDR2 SYDVKM come from the germline V gene. J was trimmed by 8 bases and V by 3 bases; bases with no gene match: 4.

The chain recombines TRBV11-2 with TRBJ2-4, with D hard to call. The CDR3 loop spans 12 amino acids. V was clipped by 5 bases and J by 6 bases, with 8 bases between them. Germline lookup yields CDR1 SGHAT and CDR2 FQNNGV. CDR3 bases: TGTGCCAGCAGCCAAGACGGAAACATTCAGTACTTC. Translated: CASSQDGNIQYF. Full variable domain (outside the CDR3, taken from reference TRBV11-2 and TRBJ2-4): EAGVAQSPRYKIIEKRQSVAFWCNPISGHATLYWYQQILGQGPKLLIQFQNNGVVDDSQLPKDRFSAERLKGVDSTLKIQPAKLEDSAVYLCASSQDGNIQYFGAGTRLSVL.

The chain has TRBV5-1 and TRBJ2-5; the match to TRBD1 covers 8 bases. The V gene's germline CDR1 is SGHRS and CDR2 YFSETQ. The CDR3 is 16 residues long. With 3 bases clipped from V and 3 bases from J, the junction kept 10 bases outside the gene matches. The CDR3 protein is CASSSLFPTGEETQYF. CDR3 DNA: TGCGCCAGCAGCTCATTATTTCCGACAGGGGAAGAGACCCAGTACTTC.

This clone has just a few counts. This sequence joins TRBV7-2 and TRBJ2-7, with 8 bases aligning to TRBD2. This CDR3 contains 14 residues. Germline CDR1 and CDR2: SGHTA and FQGNSA. V was clipped by 4 bases and J by 4 bases; unmatched bases: 6. In nucleotides, the CDR3 is TGTGCCAGCAGCTCGGGACTAGATTGGTACGAGCAGTACTTC. It yields the protein CASSSGLDWYEQYF.

This chain joins TRBV28 and TRBJ2-1; D unclear. Trimming removed 5 bases at V and 3 bases at J, with 8 bases between. This CDR3 is built from 13 residues. Germline V gene data show CDR1 as MDHEN and CDR2 as SYDVKM. CDR3 sequence reads: CASSRDLYNEQFF. CDR3 sequence (DNA): TGTGCCAGCAGTAGGGATCTCTACAATGAGCAGTTCTTC.

The gene calls are TRBV6-6 and TRBJ1-1; TRBD1 aligns across 11 bases. J lost 5 bases, V lost 6 bases, and 8 bases had no gene match. Germline values: CDR1 MNHNY, CDR2 SVGAGI (reference sequence). This CDR3 contains 15 residues. The CDR3 spells CASSRTGQGDTEAFF. The CDR3 DNA reads as TGTGCCAGCAGCCGAACGGGACAGGGGGATACTGAAGCTTTCTTT.

The gene calls are TRBV28 and TRBJ2-1, with unresolved D. Germline V CDR1 and CDR2: MDHEN, SYDVKM. Trimming stripped 6 bases from V and 0 bases from J, with 12 bases between. The CDR3 consists of 15 residues. CDR3 coding DNA: TGTGCCAGCAGGTCCCGCGTGAGCTCCTACAATGAGCAGTTCTTC. Amino acid sequence: CASRSRVSSYNEQFF.

V is TRBV5-4 and J is TRBJ2-7, with no clear D. CDR3 length: 14 amino acids. Trimming left V 0 bases short and J 0 bases short, with 7 bases between. Germline CDR1 and CDR2: SGHNT and YYREEE (reference sequence). CDR3: CASSLATDSYEQYF. In DNA form, the CDR3 reads TGTGCCAGCAGCTTGGCCACAGACTCCTACGAGCAGTACTTC.

This clone was counted a few times. The V gene is TRBV4-1, the J gene TRBJ2-5; 7 nucleotides match TRBD1. Germline loops: CDR1 MGHRA, CDR2 YSYEKL. Trimming cost V 4 bases and J 4 bases; bases outside gene matches: 9. The CDR3 covers 15 residues. CDR3 residues: CASSLPDRTGETQYF. As DNA, the CDR3 is TGCGCCAGCAGCCTCCCGGACAGGACGGGAGAGACCCAGTACTTC.

This chain joins TRBV5-1 and TRBJ2-2; 8 bases map to TRBD1. The CDR3 runs 15 residues. CDR1 is SGHRS, CDR2 YFSETQ, per germline. After removal of 4 bases from V and 4 bases from J, the junction contained 6 bases not matched to a gene. CDR3 in DNA: TGCGCCAGCAGCCCGGGGACAGGCCGCACCGGGGAGCTGTTTTTT. Translated: CASSPGTGRTGELFF.